This note documents a single TCR beta chain sequence. As originally analysed: The authors estimated nucleated cell counts from reference gene primer amplification. Libraries were prepared by immunoSEQ multiplex PCR; TCRdb keeps only in-frame clonotypes and omits some of them. The V and J calls and clone size were taken over from that table, and D and trimming were inferred from the DNA. Of about 230,000 clones listed, around four fifths are singletons. Germline loops: CDR1 SGHTA, CDR2 FQGTGA. Trimming removed 4 bases from V and 0 bases from J, with 4 bases in between. The CDR3 has 13 amino acids. This sample was taken from a study of blood T cell repertoires in COVID-19. As for the study in general: From the United States, Italy and Spain came samples of acute and convalescent COVID-19. PBMCs, B-cell-depleted T cells, or T cells were the source of the cDNA or gDNA that made up the material.

This chain links TRBV7-3 with TRBJ1-3; D gene uncertain. The sequence came from a woman in her 70s with active or convalescent COVID-19. Source material: peripheral blood. In nucleotides, the CDR3 is TGTGCCAGCAGCTCGGGCTCTGGAAACACCATATATTTT. This gives the protein CASSSGSGNTIYF.